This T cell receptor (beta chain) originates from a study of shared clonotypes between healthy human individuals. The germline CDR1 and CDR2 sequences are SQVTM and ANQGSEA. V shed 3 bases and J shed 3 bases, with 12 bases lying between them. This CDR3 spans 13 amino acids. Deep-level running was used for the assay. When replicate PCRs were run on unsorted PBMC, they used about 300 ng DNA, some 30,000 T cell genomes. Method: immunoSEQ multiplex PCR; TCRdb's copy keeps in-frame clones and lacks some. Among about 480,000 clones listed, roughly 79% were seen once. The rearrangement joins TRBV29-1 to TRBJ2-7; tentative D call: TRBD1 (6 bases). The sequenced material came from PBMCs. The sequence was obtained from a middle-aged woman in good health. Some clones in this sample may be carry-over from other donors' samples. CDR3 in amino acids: CSVEFAGVYEQYF. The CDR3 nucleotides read TGCAGCGTTGAGTTCGCAGGGGTCTACGAGCAGTACTTC.